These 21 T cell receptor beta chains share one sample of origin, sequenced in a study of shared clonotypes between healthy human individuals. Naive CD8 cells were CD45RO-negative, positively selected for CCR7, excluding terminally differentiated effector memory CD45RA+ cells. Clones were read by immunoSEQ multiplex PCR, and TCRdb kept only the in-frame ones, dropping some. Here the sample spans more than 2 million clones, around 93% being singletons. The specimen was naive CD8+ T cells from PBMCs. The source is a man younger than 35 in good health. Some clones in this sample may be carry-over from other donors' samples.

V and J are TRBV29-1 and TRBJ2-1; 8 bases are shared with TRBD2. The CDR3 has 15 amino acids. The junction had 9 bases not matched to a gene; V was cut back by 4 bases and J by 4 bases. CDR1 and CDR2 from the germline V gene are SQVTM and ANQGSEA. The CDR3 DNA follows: TGCAGCGTTGTAGTTCCAACTAGCGGTTACAATGAGCAGTTCTTC. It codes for CSVVVPTSGYNEQFF.

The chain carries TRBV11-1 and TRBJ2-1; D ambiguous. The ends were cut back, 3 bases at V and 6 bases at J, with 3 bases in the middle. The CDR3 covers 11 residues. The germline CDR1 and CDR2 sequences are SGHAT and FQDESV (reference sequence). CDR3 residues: CASSFGNEQFF. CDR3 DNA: TGTGCCAGCAGCTTCGGCAATGAGCAGTTCTTC.

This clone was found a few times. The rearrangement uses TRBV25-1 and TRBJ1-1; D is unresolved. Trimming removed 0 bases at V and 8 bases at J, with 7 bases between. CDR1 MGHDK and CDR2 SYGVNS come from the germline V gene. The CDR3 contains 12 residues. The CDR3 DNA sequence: TGTGCCAGCAGTGAATACACAGAAGAAGCTTTCTTT. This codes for CASSEYTEEAFF.

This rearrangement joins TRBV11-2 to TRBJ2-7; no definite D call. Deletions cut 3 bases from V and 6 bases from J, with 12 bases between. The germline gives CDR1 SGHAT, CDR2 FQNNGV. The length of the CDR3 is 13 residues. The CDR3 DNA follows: TGTGCCAGCAGCTTTTTTCAACCGTCCGAGCAGTACTTC. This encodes CASSFFQPSEQYF.

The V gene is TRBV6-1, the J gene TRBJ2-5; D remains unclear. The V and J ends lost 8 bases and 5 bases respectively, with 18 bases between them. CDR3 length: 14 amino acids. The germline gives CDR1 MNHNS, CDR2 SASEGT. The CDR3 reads CASQGVGSGETQYF. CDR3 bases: TGTGCCAGCCAAGGTGTTGGTTCTGGGGAGACCCAGTACTTC.

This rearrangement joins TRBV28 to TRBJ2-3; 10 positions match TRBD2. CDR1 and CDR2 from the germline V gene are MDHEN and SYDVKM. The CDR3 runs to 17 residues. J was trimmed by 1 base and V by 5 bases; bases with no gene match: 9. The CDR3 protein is CASSLHPGTSGTDTQYF. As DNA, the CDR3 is TGTGCCAGCAGTCTCCATCCCGGGACTAGCGGCACAGATACGCAGTATTTT.

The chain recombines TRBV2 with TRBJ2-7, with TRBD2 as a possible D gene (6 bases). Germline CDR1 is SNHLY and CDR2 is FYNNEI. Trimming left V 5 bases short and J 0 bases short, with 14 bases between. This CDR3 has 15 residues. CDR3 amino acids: CASSTRDSTSYEQYF. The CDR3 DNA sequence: TGTGCCAGCAGTACCCGGGACTCCACCTCCTACGAGCAGTACTTC.

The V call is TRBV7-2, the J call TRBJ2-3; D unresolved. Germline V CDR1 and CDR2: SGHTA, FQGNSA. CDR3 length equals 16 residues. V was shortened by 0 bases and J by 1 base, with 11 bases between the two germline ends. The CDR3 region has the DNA TGTGCCAGCAGCTTAGCCGAGGTCCAGGGCACAGATACGCAGTATTTT. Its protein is CASSLAEVQGTDTQYF.

CDR3 amino acids: CASSGGPGTEAFF. For the CDR3, the DNA is TGTGCCAGTAGTGGGGGACCGGGCACTGAAGCTTTCTTT. The rearrangement uses TRBV19 and TRBJ1-1, with D perhaps matching TRBD1 (5 bases). Trimming left V 5 bases short and J 4 bases short, with 11 bases between. Per the germline V gene, CDR1 is LNHDA and CDR2 is SQIVND (reference sequence). The CDR3 is 13 residues long.

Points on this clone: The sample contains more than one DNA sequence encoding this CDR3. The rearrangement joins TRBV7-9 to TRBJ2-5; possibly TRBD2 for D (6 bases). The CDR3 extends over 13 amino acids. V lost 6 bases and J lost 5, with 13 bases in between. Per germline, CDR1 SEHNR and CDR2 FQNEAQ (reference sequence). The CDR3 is CASRLGGSETQYF. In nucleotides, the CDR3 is TGTGCCAGCAGGCTTGGAGGGAGTGAGACCCAGTACTTC.

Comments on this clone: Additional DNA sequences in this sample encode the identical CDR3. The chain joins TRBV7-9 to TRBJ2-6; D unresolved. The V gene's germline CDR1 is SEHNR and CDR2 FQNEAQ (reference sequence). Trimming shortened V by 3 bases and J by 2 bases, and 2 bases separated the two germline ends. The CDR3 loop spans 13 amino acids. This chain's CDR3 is CASSLPGANVLTF. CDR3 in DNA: TGTGCCAGCAGCTTGCCTGGGGCCAACGTCCTGACTTTC.

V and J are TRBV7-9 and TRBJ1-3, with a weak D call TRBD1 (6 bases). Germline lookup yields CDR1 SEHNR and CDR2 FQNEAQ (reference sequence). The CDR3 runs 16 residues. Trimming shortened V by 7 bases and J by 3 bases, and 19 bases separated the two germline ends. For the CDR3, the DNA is TGTGCCAGCAAACGCCCTGGGGGGGGGCGTGGAAACACCATATATTTT. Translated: CASKRPGGGRGNTIYF.

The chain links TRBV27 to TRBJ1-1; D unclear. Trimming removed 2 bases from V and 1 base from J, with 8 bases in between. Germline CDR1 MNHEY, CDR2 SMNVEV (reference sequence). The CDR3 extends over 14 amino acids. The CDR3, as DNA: TGTGCCAGCAGTTTACTGCCAGCGAACACTGAAGCTTTCTTT. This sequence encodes CASSLLPANTEAFF.

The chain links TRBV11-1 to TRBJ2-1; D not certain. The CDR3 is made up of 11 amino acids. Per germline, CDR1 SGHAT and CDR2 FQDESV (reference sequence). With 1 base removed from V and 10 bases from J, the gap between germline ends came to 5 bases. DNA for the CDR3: TGTGCCAGCAGCTTAGGCGGAGAGCAGTTCTTC. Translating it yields CASSLGGEQFF.

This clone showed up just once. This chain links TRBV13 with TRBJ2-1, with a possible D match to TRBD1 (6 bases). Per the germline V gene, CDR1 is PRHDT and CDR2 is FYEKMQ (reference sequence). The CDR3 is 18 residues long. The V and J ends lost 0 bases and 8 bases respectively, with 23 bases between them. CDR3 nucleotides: TGTGCCAGCAGCTTAGGAAACAGGGTTCGTAGTCGGGGCGATGAGCAGTTCTTC. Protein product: CASSLGNRVRSRGDEQFF.

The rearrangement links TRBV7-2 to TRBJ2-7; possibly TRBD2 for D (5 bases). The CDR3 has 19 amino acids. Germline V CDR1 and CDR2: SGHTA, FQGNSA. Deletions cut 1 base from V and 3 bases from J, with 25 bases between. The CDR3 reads CASSLVWAEVPLNLYEQYF. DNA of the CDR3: TGTGCCAGCAGCTTAGTATGGGCGGAGGTGCCTTTAAATCTCTACGAGCAGTACTTC.

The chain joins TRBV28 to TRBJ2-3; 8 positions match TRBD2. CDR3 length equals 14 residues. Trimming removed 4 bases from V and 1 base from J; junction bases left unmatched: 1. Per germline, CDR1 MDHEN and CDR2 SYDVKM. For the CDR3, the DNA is TGTGCCAGCAGTTCGGGACTAGGCACAGATACGCAGTATTTT. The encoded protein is CASSSGLGTDTQYF.

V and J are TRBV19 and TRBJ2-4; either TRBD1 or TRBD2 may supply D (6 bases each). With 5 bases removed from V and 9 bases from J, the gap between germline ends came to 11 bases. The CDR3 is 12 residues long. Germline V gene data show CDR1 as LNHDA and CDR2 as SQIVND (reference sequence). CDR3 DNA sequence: TGTGCCAGTAGTTATGGAGGGGGCATTCAGTACTTC. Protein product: CASSYGGGIQYF. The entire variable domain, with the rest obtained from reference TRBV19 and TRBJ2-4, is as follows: DGGITQSPKYLFRKEGQNVTLSCEQNLNHDAMYWYRQDPGQGLRLIYYSQIVNDFQKGDIAEGYSVSREKKESFPLTVTSAQKNPTAFYLCASSYGGGIQYFGAGTRLSVL.

CDR3: CASSLGYVSNYGYTF. The CDR3 region has the DNA TGTGCCAGCAGCTTAGGTTATGTCAGCAACTATGGCTACACCTTC. V is TRBV7-2 and J is TRBJ1-2; no clear D gene. The CDR3 runs 15 residues. The germline V gene has CDR1 SGHTA and CDR2 FQGNSA. Trimming took 1 base from V and 2 from J, leaving 11 bases between them.

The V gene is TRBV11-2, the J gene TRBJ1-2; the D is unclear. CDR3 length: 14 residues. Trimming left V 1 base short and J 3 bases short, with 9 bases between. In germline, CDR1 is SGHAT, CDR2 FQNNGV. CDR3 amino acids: CASSLGFAYYGYTF. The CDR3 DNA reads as TGTGCCAGCAGCTTAGGATTCGCTTACTATGGCTACACCTTC.

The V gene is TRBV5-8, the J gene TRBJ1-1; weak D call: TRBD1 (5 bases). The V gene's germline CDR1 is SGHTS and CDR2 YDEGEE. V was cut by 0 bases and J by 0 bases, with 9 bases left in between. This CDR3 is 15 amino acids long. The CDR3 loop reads CASSLAWGLNTEAFF. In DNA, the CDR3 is TGTGCCAGCAGCTTGGCCTGGGGGTTGAACACTGAAGCTTTCTTT.